Presented here are 32 T cell receptor beta chains from one specimen sequenced in a study of blood T cell repertoires in COVID-19. Profiling relied on immunoSEQ multiplex PCR, and the TCRdb table lists in-frame clones only, not all of them. Of roughly 160,000 clones in the sample, approximately 81% were seen once. What was sequenced was peripheral blood. These receptors came from a man between 18 and 29 years old with active or convalescent COVID-19.

The chain employs TRBV10-3 and TRBJ2-5; 7 bases agree with TRBD2. V gave up 0 bases and J gave up 2 bases; unmatched junction bases: 3. The CDR3 runs to 15 residues. CDR1 is ENHRY, CDR2 SYGVKD, per germline. CDR3 nucleotide sequence: TGTGCCATCAGTGAGTCGGGAGGGCCGCAAGAGACCCAGTACTTC. This codes for CAISESGGPQETQYF.

The chain has TRBV10-3 and TRBJ2-7, with 8 bases matching TRBD2. There are 14 residues in the CDR3. Germline V CDR1 and CDR2: ENHRY, SYGVKD. The J segment lost 3 bases and the V segment lost 4 bases, leaving 5 bases of the junction unmatched. As DNA, the CDR3 is TGTGCCATCAGTGGGGGTAGCGGGAACTACGAGCAGTACTTC. It yields the protein CAISGGSGNYEQYF.

The chain links TRBV5-8 to TRBJ2-3, with a possible D match to TRBD1 (5 bases). CDR1 is SGHTS, CDR2 YDEGEE, per germline. CDR3 size: 13 residues. The V and J ends lost 4 bases and 8 bases respectively, with 14 bases between them. CDR3 nucleotides: TGTGCCAGCAGCCCATACTCTAGGGGTACGCAGTATTTT. Amino acids: CASSPYSRGTQYF.

V gene TRBV29-1 combines with J gene TRBJ2-7; no firm D call. Germline values: CDR1 SQVTM, CDR2 ANQGSEA. V lost 6 bases and J 6 bases, leaving 18 bases between the germline ends. The CDR3 spans 13 residues. The CDR3 region has the DNA TGCAGCGTCACAAAAGTGTGGAGAGGCGAGCAGTACTTC. Residues: CSVTKVWRGEQYF.

This rearrangement joins TRBV6-1 to TRBJ2-7; the D is unclear. CDR1 and CDR2 from the germline V gene are MNHNS and SASEGT. V was trimmed by 2 bases and J by 0 bases, leaving 8 bases between them. This CDR3 is built from 14 residues. The CDR3 DNA reads as TGTGCCAGCAGTGAACTTCCAGTCTCCTACGAGCAGTACTTC. It is translated as CASSELPVSYEQYF.

J is TRBJ2-3 and V is TRBV7-2; D is undetermined. CDR3 length: 12 residues. Germline CDR1 reads SGHTA; CDR2 reads FQGNSA. V was shortened by 5 bases and J by 2 bases, with 5 bases between the two germline ends. CDR3: CASSTYTDTQYF. DNA for the CDR3: TGTGCCAGCAGCACCTACACAGATACGCAGTATTTT.

The CDR3 nucleotides are TGTGCCAGCAGCTTTGGCCGGGACTACCAAGAGACCCAGTACTTC. Translation gives CASSFGRDYQETQYF. The rearrangement joins TRBV11-2 to TRBJ2-5; maybe TRBD2 (6 bases). There are 15 residues in the CDR3. V was trimmed by 3 bases and J by 0 bases, leaving 11 bases between them. Germline-derived CDR1 and CDR2 are SGHAT and FQNNGV.

The chain joins TRBV27 to TRBJ1-1; no definite D call. Trimming pared 2 bases from V and 2 bases from J, leaving 18 bases between. Germline values: CDR1 MNHEY, CDR2 SMNVEV (reference sequence). The CDR3 consists of 17 residues. The CDR3 reads CASSLRAIAVINTEAFF. The CDR3 DNA sequence: TGTGCCAGCAGTTTAAGGGCGATAGCGGTAATCAACACTGAAGCTTTCTTT.

This sequence joins TRBV7-6 and TRBJ1-2; TRBD1 agrees at 7 bases. CDR3 size: 14 residues. The trim removed 0 bases at V and 8 bases at J, leaving 6 bases unmatched. CDR1 SGHVS and CDR2 FNYEAQ come from the germline V gene. The DNA of the CDR3 is TGTGCCAGCAGCTTAGCGCCGACAGGGTCGGGCTACACCTTC. This codes for CASSLAPTGSGYTF.

This chain joins TRBV2 and TRBJ1-4, with TRBD1 matching over 9 bases. Looked up from germline, CDR1 is SNHLY and CDR2 is FYNNEI. The CDR3 length is 14 residues. Losses at the gene ends were 6 bases for V and 8 bases for J; bases not matched to a gene: 7. CDR3 region: CASRSTGGREKLFF. The DNA of the CDR3 is TGTGCCAGCAGGTCGACAGGGGGAAGGGAAAAACTGTTTTTT.

The chain employs TRBV7-9 and TRBJ2-2; 7 bases are shared with TRBD1. CDR3 size: 15 residues. J gave up 1 base and V 3 bases, and 2 bases lay outside the gene matches. Germline values: CDR1 SEHNR, CDR2 FQNEAQ (reference sequence). CDR3 sequence reads: CASSLGQRNTGELFF. Written as DNA, the CDR3 is TGTGCCAGCAGCTTGGGACAGAGGAACACCGGGGAGCTGTTTTTT.

The CDR3 DNA reads as TGTGCCATCAGTGGCCCTCAGGGCGCACCACCGTGGTATGGCTACACCTTC. Protein sequence: CAISGPQGAPPWYGYTF. The rearrangement joins TRBV10-3 to TRBJ1-2; weak D call: TRBD1 (5 bases). The germline gives CDR1 ENHRY, CDR2 SYGVKD. Trimming removed 4 bases from V and 5 bases from J, with 23 bases in between. This CDR3 has 17 residues.

Details on this clone: One junction end disagrees with the germline gene, perhaps due to a read error. This chain joins TRBV7-7 and TRBJ2-1; 9 bases agree with TRBD2. From germline, CDR1 is SSHAT and CDR2 FNYEAQ (reference sequence). The CDR3 length is 15 residues. DNA for the CDR3: TGTGCTAGCAGCTCCCTAGCGGGATCGGGCCATGAGCAGTTCTTC. Its translation: CASSSLAGSGHEQFF.

The chain recombines TRBV7-9 with TRBJ1-2; no definite D call. The CDR3 totals 13 residues. Germline values: CDR1 SEHNR, CDR2 FQNEAQ (reference sequence). The V gene lost 3 bases and the J gene lost 0 bases, with 5 bases spanning the gap. CDR3 protein: CASSFEANYGYTF. In nucleotides, the CDR3 is TGTGCCAGCAGCTTCGAGGCTAACTATGGCTACACCTTC.

V and J are TRBV9 and TRBJ1-3, with 7 bases lining up with TRBD1. Trimming at V came to 5 bases and at J to 4 bases, leaving 9 bases not matched to a gene. In germline, CDR1 is SGDLS, CDR2 YYNGEE. The CDR3 is 15 residues long. This CDR3 is CASSVTGQEGNTIYF. CDR3 coding DNA: TGTGCCAGCAGTGTTACTGGACAGGAAGGAAACACCATATATTTT.

This rearrangement joins TRBV7-2 to TRBJ1-4; the match to TRBD1 covers 9 bases. Germline-derived CDR1 and CDR2 are SGHTA and FQGNSA. Trimming at V came to 6 bases and at J to 7 bases, leaving 6 bases not matched to a gene. The CDR3 sequence is 14 residues long. CDR3 in amino acids: CASSSDRGSEKLFF. The CDR3 DNA follows: TGTGCCAGCAGTTCGGACAGGGGTAGTGAAAAACTGTTTTTT.

Concerning this clone: Other DNA sequences from this sample encode an identical CDR3 as well. The chain links TRBV5-1 to TRBJ2-5; TRBD1 agrees at 8 bases. This CDR3 has 14 residues. With V trimmed by 2 bases and J by 4 bases, 4 bases remained unmatched. Germline V gene sequence: CDR1 SGHRS, CDR2 YFSETQ. The CDR3 DNA is TGCGCCAGCAGCTTTGGACAGGGCAGAGAGACCCAGTACTTC. As protein: CASSFGQGRETQYF.

This clone was seen only a few times. This chain joins TRBV5-1 and TRBJ2-5, with D tentatively TRBD1 (5 bases). This CDR3 has 13 amino acids. The germline V gene encodes CDR1 SGHRS and CDR2 YFSETQ. Trimming took off 2 bases at V and 1 base at J, with 6 bases between the two ends. The CDR3 is CASSFTGQETQYF. CDR3 DNA: TGCGCCAGCAGCTTCACAGGCCAAGAGACCCAGTACTTC.

This chain connects TRBV7-8 to TRBJ2-2, with 11 bases that match TRBD1. The CDR3 covers 13 residues. The junction had 4 bases not matched to a gene; V was cut back by 10 bases and J by 6 bases. CDR1 is SGHVS, CDR2 FQNEAQ, per germline. The CDR3: CATGTGGSGELFF. The CDR3 region has the DNA TGTGCCACCGGGACAGGGGGATCCGGGGAGCTGTTTTTT.

This sequence joins TRBV4-1 and TRBJ2-1; D is possibly TRBD2 (6 bases). The CDR3 covers 14 residues. V was trimmed by 4 bases and J by 8 bases, leaving 15 bases between them. The V gene's germline CDR1 is MGHRA and CDR2 YSYEKL. The CDR3 protein is CASSPVRDSDEQFF. For the CDR3, the DNA is TGCGCCAGCAGCCCGGTGCGGGATTCGGATGAGCAGTTCTTC.

This clone was observed once. The chain recombines TRBV7-9 with TRBJ2-2; D is unresolved. The CDR3 has 12 residues. CDR1 SEHNR and CDR2 FQNEAQ come from the germline V gene (reference sequence). Trimming removed 10 bases at V and 6 bases at J, with 12 bases between. The CDR3 DNA sequence: TGTGCCATCTCCGTGACATCCGGGGAGCTGTTTTTT. As protein: CAISVTSGELFF.

This sequence joins TRBV18 and TRBJ1-2; 7 nucleotides match TRBD1. The CDR3 runs 16 residues. Germline CDR1 KGHSH, CDR2 LQKENI. V shed 1 base, J shed 7 bases, and the junction held 12 bases outside the gene matches. CDR3 coding DNA: TGTGCCAGCTCACCACAGTTCGGGACAGACTCGAGTGGCTACACCTTC. This sequence encodes CASSPQFGTDSSGYTF.

Remarks on this clone: At one of its ends the junction is not consistent with the germline gene, which may arise from a read error. This rearrangement joins TRBV29-1 to TRBJ2-3; 13 positions agree with TRBD2. Germline CDR1 SQVTM, CDR2 ANQGSEA. This CDR3 is 16 amino acids long. CDR3 coding DNA: TGCAGCGTGGAAGGTGGACTAGCGGGGGTCCCAGATACGCAGTATTTT. Translating it yields CSVEGGLAGVPDTQYF.

This chain uses TRBV5-5 with TRBJ1-1; the match to TRBD1 covers 7 bases. With V trimmed by 0 bases and J by 4 bases, 15 bases remained unmatched. Germline assignment: CDR1 SGHKS and CDR2 YYEKEE (reference sequence). The CDR3 is made up of 18 amino acids. CDR3 loop: CASSLAHGQGVLGTEAFF. The CDR3 coding sequence is TGTGCCAGCAGCTTGGCCCACGGGCAGGGGGTTTTGGGCACTGAAGCTTTCTTT.

The V and J genes are TRBV27 and TRBJ2-1; TRBD2 aligns across 13 bases. Germline assignment: CDR1 MNHEY and CDR2 SMNVEV (reference sequence). The length of the CDR3 is 21 residues. Germline trimming cut 5 bases from V and 0 bases from J; bases unmatched to any gene: 16. The CDR3 reads CASSQIRTSGGKRSSYNEQFF. CDR3 in DNA: TGTGCCAGCAGTCAAATACGGACTAGCGGGGGAAAACGAAGCTCCTACAATGAGCAGTTCTTC.

This chain uses TRBV28 with TRBJ2-6, with D perhaps TRBD2 (5 bases). Deletions cut 3 bases from V and 2 bases from J, with 11 bases between. Per germline, CDR1 MDHEN and CDR2 SYDVKM. This CDR3 has 16 residues. The CDR3 region has the DNA TGTGCCAGCAGTTTGGACTGGGGTGCTGGGGCCAACGTCCTGACTTTC. Encoded protein: CASSLDWGAGANVLTF.

The chain has TRBV7-8 and TRBJ2-6, with D unclear. V was shortened by 4 bases and J by 0 bases, with 10 bases between the two germline ends. The CDR3 is 16 residues long. The V gene's germline CDR1 is SGHVS and CDR2 FQNEAQ. CDR3 loop: CASSSTTGSGANVLTF. DNA of the CDR3: TGTGCCAGCAGCTCCACAACGGGCTCTGGGGCCAACGTCCTGACTTTC.

The CDR3 DNA reads TGTGCCACCAGCAGAGATCTTAGAGTGCTGACAGAAGAGCAGTACTTC. Amino acids: CATSRDLRVLTEEQYF. The chain couples TRBV15 to TRBJ2-7, with a tentative D call TRBD1 (5 bases). V gave up 0 bases and J gave up 7 bases, with 19 bases separating them. This CDR3 is built from 16 residues. Germline-derived CDR1 and CDR2 are LNHNV and YYDKDF (reference sequence).

The rearrangement joins TRBV28 to TRBJ2-4; the match to TRBD2 covers 9 bases. The CDR3 totals 14 residues. CDR1 MDHEN and CDR2 SYDVKM come from the germline V gene. V gave up 5 bases and J gave up 5 bases; unmatched junction bases: 4. CDR3 sequence (DNA): TGTGCCAGCAGTCGTAGCGGGAGTCAAAACATTCAGTACTTC. It codes for CASSRSGSQNIQYF.

The chain is built from TRBV10-3 and TRBJ1-6; 8 bases are a match to TRBD1. In germline, CDR1 is ENHRY, CDR2 SYGVKD. The ends lost 6 bases at V and 8 bases at J; junction bases unmatched: 6. This CDR3 has 14 amino acids. CDR3 region: CAIREGQEYSPLHF. CDR3 in DNA: TGTGCCATCAGGGAGGGACAGGAATATTCACCCCTCCACTTT.

This clone has only a few counts. The chain uses TRBV5-1 and TRBJ1-1; TRBD1 matches at 7 bases. The CDR3 is 14 amino acids. Unmatched junction bases numbered 4, after V lost 4 bases and J lost 1 base. Germline-derived CDR1 and CDR2 are SGHRS and YFSETQ. CDR3: CASSGDSRNTEAFF. The DNA of the CDR3 is TGCGCCAGCAGCGGGGACAGCAGGAACACTGAAGCTTTCTTT.

The chain has TRBV5-1 and TRBJ1-4, with D uncertain. Trimming took off 0 bases at V and 5 bases at J, with 11 bases between the two ends. This CDR3 is built from 15 residues. Germline lookup yields CDR1 SGHRS and CDR2 YFSETQ. The chain's CDR3 is CASSLESGWNEKLFF. The CDR3 nucleotides read TGCGCCAGCAGCTTGGAGTCAGGATGGAATGAAAAACTGTTTTTT.